Listed below are T cell receptor beta chains from one sample, sequenced in a study of human T cells and chemical hapten exposure. TCRdb passed the RACE reads through MiXCR, listing each CDR3 protein once. This repertoire shows 95,000 to 150,000 distinct CDR3 sequences, around 11% found once; its top ten account for 2% to 2.5%. Source: whole blood, taken in connection with sensitization to the hapten diphenylcyclopropenone (DPC). These receptors were obtained from a woman aged 45-65 years with alopecia areata. Some clones in this sample may be carry-over from other donors' samples. CDR3s include the opening cysteine and the closing phenylalanine or tryptophan. The order of the fields is CDR3 length, clone size, D gene, V gene, J gene, CDR3 protein, CDR3 DNA. A D gene is named only where the DNA matches it firmly. Some rows have no size entry. The others give once, few or many, or a class for an expanded clone.

length: 17
size: NA
D: TRBD2
V: TRBV2
J: TRBJ2-2
CDR3: CASSKYGLAGGSGELFF
DNA: TGTGCCAGCAGTAAATACGGACTAGCGGGAGGGTCCGGGGAGCTGTTTTTT

length: 19
size: NA
D: TRBD1
V: TRBV7-8
J: TRBJ2-5
CDR3: CASSSTGGSPDSNQETQYF
DNA: TGTGCCAGCAGCTCGACAGGGGGCAGCCCTGACTCGAACCAAGAGACCCAGTACTTC

length: 13
size: few
D: NA
V: TRBV12-3/TRBV12-4
J: TRBJ2-5
CDR3: CASSLLEGETQYF
DNA: TGTGCCAGCAGTTTATTGGAGGGCGAGACCCAGTACTTC

length: 12
size: NA
D: NA
V: TRBV29-1
J: TRBJ1-2
CDR3: CSVGAPGDGYTF
DNA: TGCAGCGTTGGTGCTCCGGGCGACGGCTACACCTTC

length: 14
size: many
D: NA
V: TRBV12-3/TRBV12-4
J: TRBJ2-7
CDR3: CASSPPASHYEQYF
DNA: TGTGCCAGCAGTCCCCCGGCTAGTCACTACGAGCAGTACTTC

length: 13
size: few
D: TRBD1
V: TRBV13
J: TRBJ2-4
CDR3: CASSGDRGGIQYF
DNA: TGTGCCAGCAGCGGGGACAGGGGCGGCATTCAGTACTTC

length: 15
size: few
D: TRBD1
V: TRBV12-3/TRBV12-4
J: TRBJ1-6
CDR3: CASSLPTGNNSPLHF
DNA: TGTGCCAGCAGTCTCCCGACAGGGAACAATTCACCCCTCCACTTT

length: 16
size: NA
D: TRBD1
V: TRBV6-5
J: TRBJ1-1
CDR3: CASSYRGSGGYTEAFF
DNA: TGTGCCAGCAGCTACAGGGGGTCCGGAGGTTACACTGAAGCTTTCTTT

length: 16
size: NA
D: TRBD1
V: TRBV10-2
J: TRBJ2-3
CDR3: CASSESDRGLTDTQYF
DNA: TGCGCCAGCAGTGAGTCCGACAGGGGGTTAACAGATACGCAGTATTTT

length: 15
size: many
D: TRBD1
V: TRBV15
J: TRBJ2-7
CDR3: CATSRDPRTGDEQYF
DNA: TGTGCCACCAGCAGAGATCCCCGGACAGGGGACGAGCAGTACTTC

length: 15
size: few
D: NA
V: TRBV4-1
J: TRBJ2-7
CDR3: CASSQDLGDFYEQYF
DNA: TGCGCCAGCAGCCAAGATCTGGGGGACTTCTACGAGCAGTACTTC

length: 14
size: few
D: TRBD1
V: TRBV11-2
J: TRBJ2-1
CDR3: CASSPGTGGREQFF
DNA: TGTGCCAGCAGTCCCGGGACAGGGGGACGTGAGCAGTTCTTC

length: 17
size: many
D: TRBD1
V: TRBV12-3/TRBV12-4
J: TRBJ2-3
CDR3: CASSSGQGSPRTDTQYF
DNA: TGTGCCAGCAGTTCAGGACAGGGGTCCCCTCGCACAGATACGCAGTATTTT

length: 13
size: NA
D: NA
V: TRBV24-1
J: TRBJ2-1
CDR3: CATSGRTYNEQFF
DNA: TGTGCCACCAGTGGAAGGACCTACAATGAGCAGTTCTTC

length: 11
size: NA
D: NA
V: TRBV29-1
J: TRBJ2-5
CDR3: CSVQGAETQYF
DNA: TGCAGCGTGCAAGGCGCAGAGACCCAGTACTTC

length: 13
size: NA
D: NA
V: TRBV12-3/TRBV12-4
J: TRBJ2-4
CDR3: CASKENARNIQYF
DNA: TGTGCCAGCAAGGAGAATGCGAGAAACATTCAGTACTTC

length: 13
size: many
D: TRBD2
V: TRBV20-1
J: TRBJ2-1
CDR3: CSARGGSRNEQFF
DNA: TGCAGTGCGCGGGGGGGTTCAAGGAATGAGCAGTTCTTC

length: 14
size: few
D: TRBD2
V: TRBV9
J: TRBJ2-1
CDR3: CASSLGTSGDEQFF
DNA: TGTGCCAGCAGCCTAGGGACTAGCGGGGATGAGCAGTTCTTC

length: 15
size: many
D: TRBD1
V: TRBV12-3/TRBV12-4
J: TRBJ2-7
CDR3: CASTRVGQGSYEQYF
DNA: TGTGCCAGCACCCGAGTTGGACAGGGATCCTACGAGCAGTACTTC

length: 13
size: NA
D: NA
V: TRBV3-1
J: TRBJ2-2
CDR3: CASSRSGSGELFF
DNA: TGTGCCAGCAGCCGATCAGGGTCCGGGGAGCTGTTTTTT

length: 14
size: many
D: NA
V: TRBV12-3/TRBV12-4
J: TRBJ2-5
CDR3: CASSFGGSEETQYF
DNA: TGTGCCAGCAGTTTCGGGGGTTCAGAAGAGACCCAGTACTTC

length: 15
size: NA
D: NA
V: TRBV12-3/TRBV12-4
J: TRBJ1-5
CDR3: CASSLRLTGNQPQHF
DNA: TGTGCCAGCAGTTTAAGGTTAACGGGCAATCAGCCCCAGCATTTT

length: 14
size: few
D: NA
V: TRBV7-2
J: TRBJ1-1
CDR3: CASSLVQGNTEAFF
DNA: TGTGCCAGCAGCTTAGTACAGGGCAACACTGAAGCTTTCTTT

length: 11
size: many
D: NA
V: TRBV28
J: TRBJ2-3
CDR3: CASSFLDTQYF
DNA: TGTGCCAGCAGTTTTCTAGATACGCAGTATTTT

length: 15
size: few
D: TRBD1
V: TRBV3-1
J: TRBJ1-1
CDR3: CASSPRDSINTEAFF
DNA: TGTGCCAGCAGCCCCCGGGACAGCATCAACACTGAAGCTTTCTTT

length: 14
size: many
D: TRBD1
V: TRBV6-6
J: TRBJ2-7
CDR3: CASFTPGQGREQYF
DNA: TGTGCCAGCTTCACTCCGGGACAGGGGCGGGAGCAGTACTTC

length: 15
size: NA
D: NA
V: TRBV7-2
J: TRBJ1-5
CDR3: CASSLDRISKQPQHF
DNA: TGTGCCAGCAGCCTGGACAGAATCTCCAAACAGCCCCAGCATTTT

length: 14
size: few
D: NA
V: TRBV19
J: TRBJ2-2
CDR3: CASSITGITGELFF
DNA: TGTGCCAGTAGTATTACAGGGATTACCGGGGAGCTGTTTTTT

length: 12
size: NA
D: TRBD2
V: TRBV2
J: TRBJ2-1
CDR3: CASRGLADEQFF
DNA: TGTGCCAGCAGGGGACTAGCCGATGAGCAGTTCTTC

length: 14
size: NA
D: NA
V: TRBV28
J: TRBJ2-3
CDR3: CASSFGQGRDTQYF
DNA: TGTGCCAGCAGTTTTGGGCAGGGGAGGGATACGCAGTATTTT

length: 13
size: NA
D: TRBD1
V: TRBV12-5
J: TRBJ1-2
CDR3: CASGLVGTGGYTF
DNA: TGTGCTAGTGGTTTGGTAGGGACAGGTGGCTACACCTTC